This is a list of T cell receptor beta chains from one sample in a study of response to subunit inactivated influenza vaccine. TCRdb called the RT-PCR reads again in MiXCR, with one record for every CDR3 protein. Of a few hundred thousand distinct CDR3 sequences detected, less than 15% appear once; the ten largest clones hold over 8.5%. Sequencing used PBMCs from blood, obtained about 11 days after vaccination. Receptor source: a middle-aged man who received an inactivated influenza vaccine. CDR3s leave out the opening cysteine and the closing phenylalanine or tryptophan.

cdr3_aa,v_call
ASSERAPVGFEQY,TRBV6-1
ASSQDVRGEQF,TRBV3-1
ASSFRQASYEQY,TRBV5-6
SANDRSTGELF,TRBV20-1
ASSLGMRGEQY,TRBV11-2
ASSIAGGPINEQF,TRBV19
SVEGGSYNEQF,TRBV29-1
ASSQGPTSFHLETQY,TRBV14
ASSQALPLGGNEQF,TRBV3-1
ASSLNSQWADTQY,TRBV5-1
AIRGTEGRSSYEQY,TRBV10-3
SARVSVHEQY,TRBV20-1
ASSLQGHPGNTIY,TRBV5-5
SAPPAGDTQY,TRBV20-1
ASRQPRAGPNEQF,TRBV7-2
ASNLMRAGEQF,TRBV12-3/TRBV12-4
ASSTPTGAGELF,TRBV5-6
SVVGTTYNEQF,TRBV29-1
ASSRTGESQPQH,TRBV7-9
ASSASSLNTEAF,TRBV9
SVEVGLAGGPYEQY,TRBV29-1
ASSLDSNEKLF,TRBV12-3/TRBV12-4
ASSYSVRSTDTQY,TRBV6-2/TRBV6-3
ATSRSLTEPETQY,TRBV15
ASRWGSGYT,TRBV3-1
ASSNLRHGTPFGELF,TRBV21-1
ASTHGGNYGYT,TRBV12-3/TRBV12-4
ASSQSTGSARVANVLT,TRBV4-1
ASSEALIRQTQY,TRBV2
ASSLESPGLADYNEQF,TRBV5-1
SASIWGYSNQPQH,TRBV20-1
ASSRTGSGELF,TRBV2
ASSWGQNSPLH,TRBV27
ASSQERDRLYEQY,TRBV4-3
SVARLAGADEQF,TRBV29-1
ASSLVWGPGELF,TRBV12-3/TRBV12-4
SVLGTYEQY,TRBV29-1
ASSRGGQGGQF,TRBV11-2
ATSGTGSSYNEQF,TRBV24-1
ASSQEARDYEQY,TRBV4-2
ASSLLGATTNEKLF,TRBV6-2/TRBV6-3
ASSYGFWEY,TRBV6-5
ASSLSGGLYNEQF,TRBV7-2
ASSYSARPTNEKLF,TRBV6-5
ASSPPAKAIEAF,TRBV12-3/TRBV12-4
ASSLARANYNEQF,TRBV7-2
ASSEELWGPYGYT,TRBV14
ASSLEAGLGTGELF,TRBV5-1
ASSVEQINEQF,TRBV9
ASSQDIGSGNQPQH,TRBV4-3
ASSMEGRRSSTDTQY,TRBV19
ASSFTGGSSYNEQF,TRBV11-2
ATSRAGIGNTQY,TRBV15
AVGDEQY,TRBV19
ASSLRDRVSEQY,TRBV7-8